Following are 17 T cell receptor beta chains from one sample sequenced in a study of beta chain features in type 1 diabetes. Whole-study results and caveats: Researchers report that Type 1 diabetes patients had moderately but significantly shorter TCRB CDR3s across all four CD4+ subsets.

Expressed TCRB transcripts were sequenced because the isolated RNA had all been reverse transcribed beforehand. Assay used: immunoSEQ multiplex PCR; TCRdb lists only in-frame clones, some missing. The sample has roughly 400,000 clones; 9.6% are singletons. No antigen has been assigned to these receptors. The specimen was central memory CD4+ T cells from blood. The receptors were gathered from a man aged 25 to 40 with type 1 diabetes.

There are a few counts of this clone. CDR3 amino acids: CASSDPLGSEQFF. The CDR3 bases are TGTGCCAGCAGTGACCCTCTAGGTAGTGAGCAGTTCTTC. The chain couples TRBV6-6 to TRBJ2-1; D is undetermined. The CDR3 runs to 13 residues. Trimming left V 5 bases short and J 9 bases short, with 14 bases between. Germline V gene sequence: CDR1 MNHNY, CDR2 SVGAGI (reference sequence).

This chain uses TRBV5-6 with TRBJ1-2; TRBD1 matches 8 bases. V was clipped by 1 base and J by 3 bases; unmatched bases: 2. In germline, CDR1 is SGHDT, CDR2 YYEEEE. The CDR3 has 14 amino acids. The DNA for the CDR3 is TGTGCCAGCAGCTTGACAGGGGGATACTATGGCTACACCTTC. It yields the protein CASSLTGGYYGYTF.

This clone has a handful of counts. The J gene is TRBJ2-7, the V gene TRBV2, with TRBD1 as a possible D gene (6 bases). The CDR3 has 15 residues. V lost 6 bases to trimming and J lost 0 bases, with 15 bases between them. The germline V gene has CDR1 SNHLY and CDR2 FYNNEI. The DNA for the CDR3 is TGTGCCAGCAGCCCTACTCGACAGGCCTCCTACGAGCAGTACTTC. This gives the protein CASSPTRQASYEQYF.

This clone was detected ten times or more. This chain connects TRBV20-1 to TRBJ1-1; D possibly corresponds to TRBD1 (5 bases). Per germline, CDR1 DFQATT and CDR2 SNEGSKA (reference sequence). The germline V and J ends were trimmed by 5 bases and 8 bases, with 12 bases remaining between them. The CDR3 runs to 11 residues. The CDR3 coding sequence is TGCAGTGCTGGCGAGACAGTAGAAGCTTTCTTT. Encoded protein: CSAGETVEAFF.

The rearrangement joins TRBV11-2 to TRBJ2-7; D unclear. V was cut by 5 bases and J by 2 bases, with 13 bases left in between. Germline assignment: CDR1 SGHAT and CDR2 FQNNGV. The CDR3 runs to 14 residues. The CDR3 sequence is CASSQATGPYEQYF. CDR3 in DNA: TGTGCCAGCAGCCAAGCAACCGGGCCCTACGAGCAGTACTTC.

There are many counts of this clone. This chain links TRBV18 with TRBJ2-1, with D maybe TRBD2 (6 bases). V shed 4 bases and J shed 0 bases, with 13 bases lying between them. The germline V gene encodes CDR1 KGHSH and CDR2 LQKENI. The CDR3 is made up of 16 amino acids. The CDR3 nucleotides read TGTGCCAGCTCACGAGCCGGGACTCACTCCTACAATGAGCAGTTCTTC. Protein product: CASSRAGTHSYNEQFF.

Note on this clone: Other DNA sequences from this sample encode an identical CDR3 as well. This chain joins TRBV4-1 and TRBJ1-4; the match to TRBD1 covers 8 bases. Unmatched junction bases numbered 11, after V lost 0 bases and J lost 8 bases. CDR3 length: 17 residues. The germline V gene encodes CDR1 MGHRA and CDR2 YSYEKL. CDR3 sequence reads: CASSQDYGRTGTEKLFF. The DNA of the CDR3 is TGCGCCAGCAGCCAAGATTATGGCAGGACAGGGACAGAAAAACTGTTTTTT.

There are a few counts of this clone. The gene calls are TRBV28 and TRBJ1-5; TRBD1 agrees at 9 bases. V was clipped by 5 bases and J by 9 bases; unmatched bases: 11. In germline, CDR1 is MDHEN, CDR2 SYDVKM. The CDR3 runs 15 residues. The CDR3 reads CASSTTGGGLRPQHF. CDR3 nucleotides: TGTGCCAGCAGTACGACAGGGGGAGGTCTACGGCCCCAGCATTTT.

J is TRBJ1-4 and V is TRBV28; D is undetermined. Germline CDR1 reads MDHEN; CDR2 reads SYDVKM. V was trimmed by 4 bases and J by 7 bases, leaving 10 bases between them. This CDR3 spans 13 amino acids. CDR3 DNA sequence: TGTGCCAGCAGTTCCCCGCTCGCTGAAAAACTGTTTTTT. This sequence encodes CASSSPLAEKLFF.

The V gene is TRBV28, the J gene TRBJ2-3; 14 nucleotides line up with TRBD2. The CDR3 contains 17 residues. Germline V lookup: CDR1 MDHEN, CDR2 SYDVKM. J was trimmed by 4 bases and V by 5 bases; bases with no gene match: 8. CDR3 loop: CASSTTGTSGSPDTQYF. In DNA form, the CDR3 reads TGTGCCAGCAGTACGACAGGGACTAGCGGGAGCCCAGATACGCAGTATTTT.

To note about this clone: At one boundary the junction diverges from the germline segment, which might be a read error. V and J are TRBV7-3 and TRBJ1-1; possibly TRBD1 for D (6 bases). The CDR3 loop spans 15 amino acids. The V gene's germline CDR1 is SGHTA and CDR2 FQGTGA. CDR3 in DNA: TGCGCCAGCAGCGAACGGACAGTCATGAACACTGAAGCTTTCTTT. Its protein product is CASSERTVMNTEAFF.

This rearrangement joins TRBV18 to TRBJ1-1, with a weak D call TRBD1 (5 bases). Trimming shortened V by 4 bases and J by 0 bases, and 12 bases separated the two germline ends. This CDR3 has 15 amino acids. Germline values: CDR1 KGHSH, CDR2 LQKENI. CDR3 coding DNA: TGTGCCAGCTCACAGGCGCAGGGCATGAACACTGAAGCTTTCTTT. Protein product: CASSQAQGMNTEAFF.

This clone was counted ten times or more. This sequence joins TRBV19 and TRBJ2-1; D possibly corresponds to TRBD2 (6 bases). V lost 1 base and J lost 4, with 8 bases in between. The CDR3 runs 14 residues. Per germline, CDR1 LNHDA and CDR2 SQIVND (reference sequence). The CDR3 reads CASSIGLEYNEQFF. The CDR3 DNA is TGTGCCAGTAGTATAGGACTAGAGTACAATGAGCAGTTCTTC.

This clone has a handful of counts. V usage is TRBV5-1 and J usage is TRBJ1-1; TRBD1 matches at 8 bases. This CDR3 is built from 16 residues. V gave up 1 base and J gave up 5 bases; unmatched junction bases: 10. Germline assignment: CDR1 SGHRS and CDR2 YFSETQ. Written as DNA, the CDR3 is TGCGCCAGCAGCTTGAGCTCCGGACAGGGTTCGACTGAAGCTTTCTTT. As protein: CASSLSSGQGSTEAFF.

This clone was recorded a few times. In DNA form, the CDR3 reads TGTGCCAGCAGCTTGGGGGGCTCTGGGGCCAACGTCCTGACTTTC. Residues: CASSLGGSGANVLTF. The chain links TRBV5-8 to TRBJ2-6; D ambiguous. The CDR3 extends over 15 amino acids. Looked up from germline, CDR1 is SGHTS and CDR2 is YDEGEE. V lost 0 bases to trimming and J lost 0 bases, with 4 bases between them.

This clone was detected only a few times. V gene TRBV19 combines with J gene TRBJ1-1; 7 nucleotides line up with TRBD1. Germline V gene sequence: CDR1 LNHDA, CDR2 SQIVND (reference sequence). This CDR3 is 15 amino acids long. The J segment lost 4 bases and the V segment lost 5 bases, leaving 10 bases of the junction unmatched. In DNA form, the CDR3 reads TGTGCCAGTAGTCCAAGACAGGGAATGATCACTGAAGCTTTCTTT. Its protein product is CASSPRQGMITEAFF.

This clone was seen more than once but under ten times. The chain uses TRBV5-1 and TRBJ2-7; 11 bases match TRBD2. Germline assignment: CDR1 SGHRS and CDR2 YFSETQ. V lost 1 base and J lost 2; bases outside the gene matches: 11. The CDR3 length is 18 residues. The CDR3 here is CASSLTVDKTSGAYEQYF. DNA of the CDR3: TGCGCCAGCAGCTTGACAGTAGATAAGACTAGCGGGGCCTACGAGCAGTACTTC. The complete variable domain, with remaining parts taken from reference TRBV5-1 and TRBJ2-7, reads KAGVTQTPRYLIKTRGQQVTLSCSPISGHRSVSWYQQTPGQGLQFLFEYFSETQRNKGNFPGRFSGRQFSNSRSEMNVSTLELGDSALYLCASSLTVDKTSGAYEQYFGPGTRLTVT.